The entry that follows covers one T cell receptor (beta chain) sequence. Antigen: not known. The PCR was carried out with 60 Vbeta primers and 13 Jbeta primers. TCRdb keeps only in-frame clones here, not all; method: immunoSEQ multiplex PCR. This repertoire shows 97,000 or so clones, approximately 87% found once; its top ten account for 2.5% to 3%. This sample was taken from a study of cytomegalovirus exposure and HLA in healthy donors. Germline CDR1 reads LNHDA; CDR2 reads SQIVND (reference sequence). With 3 bases clipped from V and 4 bases from J, the junction kept 3 bases outside the gene matches. The CDR3 sequence is 14 residues long. Overall study results and limits: A later analysis associated about 18,000 TCR beta sequences with HLA alleles at a 0.05 false discovery rate. No immune exposure information besides CMV serostatus was available.

Healthy individuals who donated bone marrow served as the donors. The receptor was derived from a man in his forties or fifties in good health and CMV-seronegative. This sequence joins TRBV19 and TRBJ1-2, with 9 positions matching TRBD1. Input material: PBMCs. The CDR3 loop reads CASSIQDRGYGYTF. CDR3 sequence (DNA): TGTGCCAGTAGTATCCAGGACAGGGGCTATGGCTACACCTTC.